This T cell receptor (beta chain) was identified during a study of CD8 T cells in ankylosing spondylitis. Each TCR beta library was made by quantitative 5'-RACE that incorporated molecular barcodes. Using its own MiXCR run on the 5' RACE reads, TCRdb lists one record per CDR3 protein. The repertoire holds about 460,000 distinct CDR3 sequences, approximately 5% seen once, with approximately 4% in the top ten. Notes on the study in general: Ankylosing spondylitis blood appeared to carry a characteristic TCR beta motif of fewer than 10 highly homologous variants.

Concerning this clonotype itself: Its target is unknown.

Trimming took 8 bases from V and 8 from J; bases not matched to a gene: 10. CDR3 length: 13 amino acids. The sample was blood, either unsorted or a sorted T cell fraction (not recorded which). This chain links TRBV12-3 or TRBV12-4 with TRBJ1-2; TRBD1 matches at 8 bases. This sequence originates from a male donor with ankylosing spondylitis. CDR3 bases: TGTGCCAGCTGCCTGACAGGGGAAGGAGGCTACACCTTC. This gives the protein CASCLTGEGGYTF.